One sample yielded the 30 T cell receptor beta chains listed below, sequenced in a study of blood T cell repertoires in COVID-19. Clones were sequenced by immunoSEQ multiplex PCR, and TCRdb holds only the in-frame ones, with some missing. The data hold more than 25,000 clones, with around 89% observed a single time. The specimen sequenced was peripheral blood. These TCRs come from an elderly man with acute or convalescent COVID-19.

J is TRBJ1-1 and V is TRBV12-3 or TRBV12-4; D unclear. V was clipped by 6 bases and J by 0 bases, with 5 bases between them. CDR3 length equals 12 residues. CDR3 loop: CASSPLNTEAFF. The CDR3 DNA reads TGTGCCAGCAGCCCATTGAACACTGAAGCTTTCTTT.

The chain links TRBV2 to TRBJ2-6, with D uncertain. The germline V gene has CDR1 SNHLY and CDR2 FYNNEI. CDR3 length: 12 amino acids. V gave up 7 bases and J gave up 1 base, with 2 bases separating them. This CDR3 reads CASTSGANVLTF. CDR3 in DNA: TGTGCCAGCACGTCTGGGGCCAACGTCCTGACTTTC. The variable domain in full, with the rest retrieved from reference TRBV2 and TRBJ2-6, is EPEVTQTPSHQVTQMGQEVILRCVPISNHLYFYWYRQILGQKVEFLVSFYNNEISEKSEIFDDQFSVERPDGSNFTLKIRSTKLEDSAMYFCASTSGANVLTFGAGSRLTVL.

The chain has TRBV7-6 and TRBJ2-2; 13 positions agree with TRBD2. Trimming cost V 4 bases and J 7 bases; bases outside gene matches: 12. The CDR3 covers 18 residues. The V gene's germline CDR1 is SGHVS and CDR2 FNYEAQ. Written as DNA, the CDR3 is TGTGCCAGCAGCTCCCCTGGGCCGGGACTAGCGGGGTACGGGGAGCTGTTTTTT. It encodes CASSSPGPGLAGYGELFF. The whole variable domain, remainder taken from reference TRBV7-6 and TRBJ2-2, is GAGVSQSPRYKVTKRGQDVALRCDPISGHVSLYWYRQALGQGPEFLTYFNYEAQQDKSGLPNDRFSAERPEGSISTLTIQRTEQRDSAMYRCASSSPGPGLAGYGELFFGEGSRLTVL.

This chain connects TRBV5-4 to TRBJ2-5, with TRBD1 matching 7 bases. The CDR3 consists of 15 residues. CDR1 and CDR2 from the germline V gene are SGHNT and YYREEE (reference sequence). The trim removed 3 bases at V and 0 bases at J, leaving 5 bases unmatched. CDR3 region: CASSYEGANQETQYF. The CDR3 DNA reads TGTGCCAGCAGCTACGAGGGGGCTAACCAAGAGACCCAGTACTTC.

A single count supports this clone. The V call is TRBV4-2, the J call TRBJ2-1; possible D gene TRBD1, 6 bases. This CDR3 is 15 amino acids long. In germline, CDR1 is LGHNA, CDR2 YNFKEQ. V was shortened by 0 bases and J by 13 bases, with 19 bases between the two germline ends. The CDR3 protein is CASSQDWGTGLGQFF. The CDR3 DNA reads TGTGCCAGCAGCCAAGATTGGGGCACAGGGCTAGGTCAGTTCTTC.

The rearrangement joins TRBV20-1 to TRBJ2-3, with 9 bases matching TRBD2. CDR1 and CDR2 (germline): DFQATT, SNEGSKA (reference sequence). With V trimmed by 3 bases and J by 1 base, 5 bases remained unmatched. This CDR3 contains 15 residues. The DNA for the CDR3 is TGCAGTGCTAGTGGGGGACTAGCCGGCACAGATACGCAGTATTTT. This codes for CSASGGLAGTDTQYF.

This chain joins TRBV27 and TRBJ1-5, with D tentatively TRBD1 (6 bases). The CDR3 has 13 residues. From germline, CDR1 is MNHEY and CDR2 SMNVEV (reference sequence). V lost 5 bases and J 6 bases, leaving 11 bases between the germline ends. CDR3 loop: CASSPNRAQPQHF. CDR3 nucleotides: TGTGCCAGCAGTCCCAACAGGGCTCAGCCCCAGCATTTT.

The J gene is TRBJ1-5, the V gene TRBV6-5, with TRBD1 matching over 7 bases. CDR3 length: 15 amino acids. Germline assignment: CDR1 MNHEY and CDR2 SVGAGI. With V trimmed by 5 bases and J by 0 bases, 4 bases remained unmatched. The CDR3 region has the DNA TGTGCCAGCAGTCCAGACAGGGATAGCAATCAGCCCCAGCATTTT. As protein: CASSPDRDSNQPQHF.

The CDR3: CASSHGGGEQFF. Written as DNA, the CDR3 is TGTGCCAGCAGTCACGGGGGGGGCGAGCAGTTCTTC. The rearrangement uses TRBV6-4 and TRBJ2-1; 8 nucleotides align to TRBD2. Germline CDR1 is MRHNA and CDR2 is SNTAGT. V shed 5 bases, J shed 10 bases, and the junction held 4 bases outside the gene matches. This CDR3 is 12 amino acids long.

The chain has TRBV10-3 and TRBJ2-7, with 8 nucleotides matching TRBD2. Trimming took 11 bases from V and 2 from J; bases not matched to a gene: 8. The CDR3 runs 13 residues. Looked up from germline, CDR1 is ENHRY and CDR2 is SYGVKD. The CDR3 DNA follows: TGTGCCTCCGCGGGGGGCCTACCCTACGAGCAGTACTTC. Amino acids: CASAGGLPYEQYF.

The J gene is TRBJ2-2, the V gene TRBV19; TRBD1 aligns across 7 bases. CDR3 length: 15 amino acids. Trimming at V came to 2 bases and at J to 4 bases, leaving 4 bases not matched to a gene. CDR1 and CDR2 (germline): LNHDA, SQIVND (reference sequence). DNA of the CDR3: TGTGCCAGTAGTATAAACAGGGGCGGCACCGGGGAGCTGTTTTTT. Protein sequence: CASSINRGGTGELFF.

Only a few counts were recorded for this clone. The chain couples TRBV7-2 to TRBJ2-5; 11 nucleotides match TRBD2. The germline gives CDR1 SGHTA, CDR2 FQGNSA. This CDR3 has 16 residues. The V and J ends lost 5 bases and 3 bases, in that order; junction bases with no gene match: 8. The CDR3: CASSRLAGGREETQYF. CDR3 DNA sequence: TGTGCCAGCAGCCGTCTAGCGGGGGGCAGGGAAGAGACCCAGTACTTC.

The CDR3 DNA reads as TGCAGCGTTGAAGAAAAAGGAGGGTTGGGCGGCTACACCTTC. This gives the protein CSVEEKGGLGGYTF. V and J are TRBV29-1 and TRBJ1-2, with no clear D. The V end lost 0 bases, the J end lost 8 bases, and 16 bases lay between the germline ends. CDR1 is SQVTM, CDR2 ANQGSEA, per germline. The CDR3 is made up of 14 amino acids. Variable domain in full (rest from reference TRBV29-1 and TRBJ1-2): SAVISQKPSRDICQRGTSLTIQCQVDSQVTMMFWYRQQPGQSLTLIATANQGSEATYESGFVIDKFPISRPNLTFSTLTVSNMSPEDSSIYLCSVEEKGGLGGYTFGSGTRLTVV.

The chain couples TRBV7-8 to TRBJ1-4; D remains unclear. There are 13 residues in the CDR3. The germline gives CDR1 SGHVS, CDR2 FQNEAQ. The V end lost 5 bases, the J end lost 7 bases, and 11 bases lay between the germline ends. CDR3 DNA: TGTGCCAGCAGCCTGGGCCCCGGTGAAAAACTGTTTTTT. Protein product: CASSLGPGEKLFF.

J is TRBJ1-5 and V is TRBV27; D gene ambiguous. The CDR3 extends over 13 amino acids. V was clipped by 2 bases and J by 2 bases, with 4 bases between them. Germline V gives CDR1 MNHEY, CDR2 SMNVEV (reference sequence). CDR3 bases: TGTGCCAGCAGTTTACGGGGCAATCAGCCCCAGCATTTT. This encodes CASSLRGNQPQHF.

This clone was detected only once. V gene TRBV24-1 combines with J gene TRBJ1-4, with TRBD1 matching over 7 bases. Germline lookup yields CDR1 KGHDR and CDR2 SFDVKD. Trimming removed 9 bases from V and 3 bases from J; junction bases left unmatched: 15. CDR3 length equals 17 residues. CDR3 DNA: TGTGCCACCCATGGGGGAACAGGGGTAGGGCCTAATGAAAAACTGTTTTTT. It specifies CATHGGTGVGPNEKLFF.

The V call is TRBV3-1 (or the pseudogene TRBV3-2), the J call TRBJ1-2; D not resolved. Looked up from germline, CDR1 is LGHDT and CDR2 is YNNKEL (reference sequence). Trimming took off 7 bases at V and 0 bases at J, with 12 bases between the two ends. This CDR3 has 14 amino acids. The CDR3 nucleotides are TGTGCCAGCACCTTGACACGTACTAACTATGGCTACACCTTC. It is translated as CASTLTRTNYGYTF.

This clone was recorded once. This chain uses TRBV25-1 with TRBJ1-3; possibly TRBD1 for D (5 bases). The germline CDR1 and CDR2 sequences are MGHDK and SYGVNS. With 8 bases removed from V and 0 bases from J, the gap between germline ends came to 14 bases. The CDR3 covers 15 residues. The CDR3 sequence: CASGERQISGNTIYF. CDR3 DNA sequence: TGTGCCAGCGGAGAACGACAGATCTCTGGAAACACCATATATTTT.

The rearrangement uses TRBV19 and TRBJ2-3; the D gene is possibly TRBD1 (5 bases). The CDR3 loop spans 14 amino acids. Trimming took off 3 bases at V and 6 bases at J, with 13 bases between the two ends. Germline V gene data show CDR1 as LNHDA and CDR2 as SQIVND (reference sequence). The CDR3 DNA reads TGTGCCAGTAGTATTTCCCAGGGTCCCGATACGCAGTATTTT. Protein product: CASSISQGPDTQYF.

The rearrangement joins TRBV5-1 to TRBJ2-1; 10 positions agree with TRBD1. The junction had 0 bases not matched to a gene; V was cut back by 0 bases and J by 6 bases. The CDR3 spans 14 residues. Germline V CDR1 and CDR2: SGHRS, YFSETQ. CDR3 residues: CASSLGTGGNEQFF. CDR3 DNA: TGCGCCAGCAGCTTGGGGACAGGGGGCAATGAGCAGTTCTTC.

The chain uses TRBV5-6 and TRBJ1-1, with D perhaps TRBD1 (6 bases). V lost 4 bases and J lost 1, with 8 bases in between. Germline V lookup: CDR1 SGHDT, CDR2 YYEEEE. This CDR3 comprises 13 residues. The CDR3 sequence: CASSRTANTEAFF. For the CDR3, the DNA is TGTGCCAGCAGCAGGACAGCGAACACTGAAGCTTTCTTT.

The chain links TRBV2 to TRBJ2-7, with TRBD1 matching 7 bases. CDR1 SNHLY and CDR2 FYNNEI come from the germline V gene. Trimming cost V 6 bases and J 4 bases; bases outside gene matches: 3. The CDR3 runs 12 residues. The chain's CDR3 is CASRATGYEQYF. CDR3 in DNA: TGTGCCAGCAGAGCGACAGGGTACGAGCAGTACTTC.

This sequence joins TRBV5-1 and TRBJ2-3, with 12 bases fitting TRBD2. V lost 4 bases and J lost 2; bases outside the gene matches: 5. Germline V gene lookup returns CDR1 SGHRS and CDR2 YFSETQ. This CDR3 spans 16 amino acids. CDR3 DNA: TGCGCCAGCAGCCCTAGCGGGGGGGGATACACAGATACGCAGTATTTT. Its translation is CASSPSGGGYTDTQYF.

The chain carries TRBV5-1 and TRBJ1-1; D gene unclear. The CDR3 has 12 residues. Trimming left V 1 base short and J 4 bases short, with 5 bases between. Germline V gene lookup returns CDR1 SGHRS and CDR2 YFSETQ. The CDR3 DNA follows: TGCGCCAGCAGCTTGACGGGCACTGAAGCTTTCTTT. Residues: CASSLTGTEAFF.

This chain uses TRBV3-1 (or the pseudogene TRBV3-2) with TRBJ2-5; the D is unclear. V lost 0 bases to trimming and J lost 1 base, with 6 bases between them. CDR3 length: 14 amino acids. Germline CDR1 reads LGHDT; CDR2 reads YNNKEL (reference sequence). The CDR3 nucleotides read TGTGCCAGCAGCCAAGATTCCCGCCAAGAGACCCAGTACTTC. It codes for CASSQDSRQETQYF.

The rearrangement links TRBV2 to TRBJ2-2, with TRBD1 matching 8 bases. Losses at the gene ends were 6 bases for V and 6 bases for J; bases not matched to a gene: 6. Germline V gene sequence: CDR1 SNHLY, CDR2 FYNNEI. The CDR3 extends over 14 amino acids. Here the CDR3 reads CASSRRQGSGELFF. DNA of the CDR3: TGTGCCAGCAGCAGAAGACAGGGGTCCGGGGAGCTGTTTTTT.

J is TRBJ2-7 and V is TRBV7-9; D perhaps matches TRBD1 (5 bases). The germline V gene encodes CDR1 SEHNR and CDR2 FQNEAQ (reference sequence). Trimming took 4 bases from V and 5 from J, leaving 9 bases between them. The CDR3 runs 12 residues. The CDR3 sequence is CASSSQGDEQYF. CDR3 nucleotide sequence: TGTGCCAGCAGCTCTCAGGGTGACGAGCAGTACTTC. Full variable domain (missing parts from reference TRBV7-9 and TRBJ2-7): DTGVSQNPRHKITKRGQNVTFRCDPISEHNRLYWYRQTLGQGPEFLTYFQNEAQLEKSRLLSDRFSAERPKGSFSTLEIQRTEQGDSAMYLCASSSQGDEQYFGPGTRLTVT.

This clone was seen only once. The V and J genes are TRBV11-2 and TRBJ1-2; TRBD1 might be the D (6 bases). CDR1 is SGHAT and CDR2 is FQNNGV in the germline V gene. Between the trimmed V and J ends, which lost 0 bases and 7 bases, there was a span of 15 bases. The length of the CDR3 is 15 residues. CDR3 nucleotide sequence: TGTGCCAGCAGCTTAGATCGAAGGGCCAGGGGTGGCTACACCTTC. It is translated as CASSLDRRARGGYTF.

This chain joins TRBV3-1 (or the pseudogene TRBV3-2) and TRBJ1-3; D is possibly TRBD1 (6 bases). Germline V CDR1 and CDR2: LGHDT, YNNKEL (reference sequence). The CDR3 covers 16 residues. V dropped 4 bases and J dropped 0 bases, with 13 bases sitting between them. The CDR3 sequence is CASSPLSTGSGNTIYF. Here the CDR3 DNA reads TGTGCCAGCAGCCCCCTGTCGACAGGCTCTGGAAACACCATATATTTT.

This chain joins TRBV5-1 and TRBJ1-6; the match to TRBD1 covers 8 bases. V shed 2 bases, J shed 8 bases, and the junction held 3 bases outside the gene matches. In germline, CDR1 is SGHRS, CDR2 YFSETQ. The CDR3 consists of 14 residues. The DNA for the CDR3 is TGCGCCAGCAGCTTTGACAGGGGAGATTCACCCCTCCACTTT. It is translated as CASSFDRGDSPLHF.